These 30 T cell receptor beta chains were all obtained from the same sample, sequenced in a study of T-cell memory formation after mild COVID-19. TCRdb re-called the 5' RACE reads with MiXCR, one entry per CDR3 protein. Of 500,000 to 600,000 distinct CDR3 sequences in the sample, more than 15% were seen once. Sequencing was performed on PBMCs or a T cell subset sorted from them (not recorded which). Receptors originate from an adult woman who had mild COVID-19 (a few samples of this study predate the infection). Cell type and time point are not known.

The chain joins TRBV19 to TRBJ2-7, with 9 bases identical to TRBD1. The J segment lost 1 base and the V segment lost 3 bases, leaving 7 bases of the junction unmatched. In germline, CDR1 is LNHDA, CDR2 SQIVND (reference sequence). This CDR3 comprises 16 residues. CDR3 sequence: CASSMGTGIKSYEQYF. DNA of the CDR3: TGTGCCAGTAGTATGGGGACAGGGATAAAATCCTACGAGCAGTACTTC.

This clonotype has a handful of counts. The gene calls are TRBV12-3 or TRBV12-4 and TRBJ2-7; 8 bases agree with TRBD1. The CDR3 spans 15 residues. The ends lost 3 bases at V and 3 bases at J; junction bases unmatched: 7. The CDR3 DNA sequence: TGTGCCAGCAGTTTCCCCGGGACAGGTCGCTACGAGCAGTACTTC. Its protein is CASSFPGTGRYEQYF.

This sequence joins TRBV27 and TRBJ1-1; D is ambiguous. The CDR3 totals 13 residues. The V and J ends lost 3 bases and 4 bases respectively, with 9 bases between them. In germline, CDR1 is MNHEY, CDR2 SMNVEV (reference sequence). CDR3 bases: TGTGCCAGCAGTTTTGCTTTAAGCACTGAAGCTTTCTTT. Residues: CASSFALSTEAFF.

V gene TRBV4-1 combines with J gene TRBJ2-1; TRBD1 matches at 7 bases. This CDR3 comprises 15 residues. Germline V CDR1 and CDR2: MGHRA, YSYEKL. V dropped 3 bases and J dropped 4; count of bases not matched to a gene: 6. The CDR3 nucleotides are TGCGCCAGCAGCCATCGGACAGGCCAATACAATGAGCAGTTCTTC. Amino acid sequence: CASSHRTGQYNEQFF.

CDR3 protein: CASSLSGAAYEQFF. The CDR3 DNA reads TGCGCCAGCAGCTTATCGGGAGCTGCCTATGAGCAGTTCTTC. This chain links TRBV5-1 with TRBJ2-1, with D tentatively TRBD2 (6 bases). The CDR3 loop spans 14 amino acids. Germline CDR1 is SGHRS and CDR2 is YFSETQ. Trimming cost V 2 bases and J 8 bases, with 14 bases left between them.

The sample holds a few counts of this clonotype. This chain joins TRBV6-1 and TRBJ2-5, with D possibly matching TRBD2 (6 bases). This CDR3 contains 12 residues. The germline V and J ends were trimmed by 3 bases and 4 bases, with 6 bases remaining between them. Per germline, CDR1 MNHNS and CDR2 SASEGT. The CDR3 DNA follows: TGTGCCAGCAGTGAGCGGGGAGAGACCCAGTACTTC. Translation: CASSERGETQYF.

This clonotype was detected only a few times. V gene TRBV7-2 combines with J gene TRBJ2-5; 11 bases agree with TRBD2. Looked up from germline, CDR1 is SGHTA and CDR2 is FQGNSA. With V trimmed by 7 bases and J by 2 bases, 9 bases remained unmatched. This CDR3 spans 16 amino acids. CDR3 coding DNA: TGTGCCAGCACCTCCTCGCGGACTAGCGGGCAAGAGACCCAGTACTTC. Residues: CASTSSRTSGQETQYF.

The rearrangement uses TRBV7-2 and TRBJ2-5, with D perhaps assigned TRBD1 or TRBD2 (5 bases each). The V end lost 1 base, the J end lost 5 bases, and 14 bases lay between the germline ends. Germline V CDR1 and CDR2: SGHTA, FQGNSA. This CDR3 has 15 amino acids. The CDR3: CASSLDGAREETQYF. The CDR3, as DNA: TGTGCCAGCAGCTTAGACGGGGCTAGAGAGGAGACCCAGTACTTC.

V gene TRBV7-3 combines with J gene TRBJ2-6, with a possible D match to TRBD2 (6 bases). Germline V lookup: CDR1 SGHTA, CDR2 FQGTGA. V dropped 1 base and J dropped 2 bases, with 15 bases sitting between them. The CDR3 length is 18 residues. CDR3 bases: TGTGCCAGCAGCTTAATCCCGGGAGTGGGAGCTGGGGCCAACGTCCTGACTTTC. Protein: CASSLIPGVGAGANVLTF.

This clonotype was observed a handful of times. This chain joins TRBV5-1 and TRBJ1-1; no definite D call. This CDR3 spans 13 amino acids. CDR1 is SGHRS and CDR2 is YFSETQ in the germline V gene. The ends were cut back, 3 bases at V and 4 bases at J, with 10 bases in the middle. Here the CDR3 DNA reads TGCGCCAGCAGCTACAACTGGCCCACTGAAGCTTTCTTT. Its translation: CASSYNWPTEAFF.

The rearrangement joins TRBV12-3 or TRBV12-4 to TRBJ1-2, with 9 bases fitting TRBD1. V was pared by 10 bases and J by 0 bases, with 12 bases of the junction left unmatched. The CDR3 runs to 16 residues. CDR3 in DNA: TGTGCCACCGGTCGGGACAGGGTTTCTCCTAACTATGGCTACACCTTC. Translating it yields CATGRDRVSPNYGYTF.

The rearrangement uses TRBV29-1 and TRBJ1-1; perhaps TRBD1 as D (6 bases). The CDR3 spans 11 residues. Germline lookup yields CDR1 SQVTM and CDR2 ANQGSEA. V lost 2 bases and J lost 10, with 11 bases in between. CDR3 protein: CSVEWGGRAFF. CDR3 coding DNA: TGCAGCGTTGAATGGGGGGGCCGAGCTTTCTTT.

The sample holds a few counts of this clonotype. V and J are TRBV11-2 and TRBJ2-1; 13 nucleotides line up with TRBD2. Per the germline V gene, CDR1 is SGHAT and CDR2 is FQNNGV. V dropped 3 bases and J dropped 1; count of bases not matched to a gene: 9. The CDR3 totals 19 residues. CDR3 amino acids: CASSFGGLAGKGSYNEQFF. The DNA for the CDR3 is TGTGCCAGCAGCTTCGGGGGACTAGCGGGAAAAGGATCCTACAATGAGCAGTTCTTC.

Only a few counts were recorded for this clonotype. The genes are TRBV20-1 and TRBJ1-1, with a possible D match to TRBD1 (6 bases). Trimming pared 6 bases from V and 3 bases from J, leaving 14 bases between. In germline, CDR1 is DFQATT, CDR2 SNEGSKA (reference sequence). The CDR3 runs to 13 residues. CDR3 amino acids: CSATESGDTEAFF. Here the CDR3 DNA reads TGCAGTGCCACAGAATCAGGGGACACTGAAGCTTTCTTT.

This clonotype was seen more than once but under ten times. The chain combines TRBV15 with TRBJ1-5, with D unclear. The germline V gene has CDR1 LNHNV and CDR2 YYDKDF (reference sequence). The CDR3 totals 16 residues. The V end lost 4 bases, the J end lost 0 bases, and 13 bases lay between the germline ends. CDR3 nucleotides: TGTGCCACCAGCAACTTAGCGGTGGCTAGCAATCAGCCCCAGCATTTT. Its protein product is CATSNLAVASNQPQHF.

This clonotype showed up just a few times. This chain connects TRBV5-1 to TRBJ2-6; D is tentatively TRBD1 or TRBD2 (7 bases each). Deletions cut 3 bases from V and 0 bases from J, with 22 bases between. Per the germline V gene, CDR1 is SGHRS and CDR2 is YFSETQ. The CDR3 consists of 20 residues. DNA of the CDR3: TGCGCCAGCAGCTGGAGCCCGGGGGGACAGTCGATCTCTGGGGCCAACGTCCTGACTTTC. It specifies CASSWSPGGQSISGANVLTF.

The chain carries TRBV11-2 and TRBJ1-5; 8 positions match TRBD1. The length of the CDR3 is 18 residues. With 2 bases clipped from V and 4 bases from J, the junction kept 13 bases outside the gene matches. Per the germline V gene, CDR1 is SGHAT and CDR2 is FQNNGV. CDR3 sequence: CASSLRGAGTGGNQPQHF. CDR3 bases: TGTGCCAGCAGCTTAAGAGGCGCCGGGACAGGTGGGAATCAGCCCCAGCATTTT.

The gene calls are TRBV7-9 and TRBJ2-1; TRBD1 might be the D (5 bases). Germline-derived CDR1 and CDR2 are SEHNR and FQNEAQ (reference sequence). The CDR3 contains 15 residues. The V end was cut by 1 base, the J end by 5 bases, with 12 bases between. DNA for the CDR3: TGTGCCAGCAGCTTAGAGGCAGGGCCCAACAATGAGCAGTTCTTC. It is translated as CASSLEAGPNNEQFF.

The V call is TRBV27, the J call TRBJ2-5, with 7 bases matching TRBD2. J lost 3 bases, V lost 6 bases, and 10 bases had no gene match. The CDR3 is made up of 15 amino acids. The germline V gene has CDR1 MNHEY and CDR2 SMNVEV (reference sequence). CDR3 sequence: CASSSPGGGKETQYF. The CDR3 DNA is TGTGCCAGCAGCTCACCGGGGGGAGGAAAAGAGACCCAGTACTTC.

In this sample, this clonotype turned up a few times. One junction end does not reproduce the germline sequence, and a read error may be involved. The chain combines TRBV30 with TRBJ2-1, with 10 bases identical to TRBD2. The V gene's germline CDR1 is GTSNPN and CDR2 SVGIG (reference sequence). The CDR3 is 12 residues long. In DNA, the CDR3 is TGTGCCTGGGCTCCAAGTAGCGGGGGGTCCACCTTC. This codes for CAWAPSSGGSTF. The full variable domain, rest sourced from reference TRBV30 and TRBJ2-1, is SQTIHQWPATLVQPVGSPLSLECTVEGTSNPNLYWYRQAAGRGLQLLFYSVGIGQISSEVPQNLSASRPQDRQFILSSKKLLLSDSGFYLCAWAPSSGGSTFGPGTRLTVL.

This clonotype was recorded a few times. The chain carries TRBV28 and TRBJ2-1, with TRBD2 matching 12 bases. The CDR3 sequence is 15 residues long. The germline V gene has CDR1 MDHEN and CDR2 SYDVKM. The J segment lost 4 bases and the V segment lost 7 bases, leaving 5 bases of the junction unmatched. CDR3 bases: TGTGCCAGCAAATCCGGGACTAGCGGGTACAATGAGCAGTTCTTC. Protein: CASKSGTSGYNEQFF.

The chain recombines TRBV12-3 or TRBV12-4 with TRBJ1-5, with D perhaps matching TRBD1 (5 bases). The CDR3 loop spans 15 amino acids. Trimming left V 2 bases short and J 7 bases short, with 15 bases between. CDR3 protein: CASSLSQGRGQPQHF. The CDR3, as DNA: TGTGCCAGCAGTTTATCCCAGGGCCGGGGACAGCCCCAGCATTTT.

The chain couples TRBV5-1 to TRBJ1-4; maybe TRBD1 (5 bases). Germline CDR1 SGHRS, CDR2 YFSETQ. The ends were cut back, 0 bases at V and 5 bases at J, with 11 bases in the middle. The CDR3 sequence is 15 residues long. CDR3 in amino acids: CASSLAVGVNEKLFF. Written as DNA, the CDR3 is TGCGCCAGCAGCTTGGCCGTGGGGGTCAATGAAAAACTGTTTTTT.

This clonotype was picked up a small number of times. The chain is built from TRBV6-2 or TRBV6-3 and TRBJ2-1; TRBD2 is a possible D gene (5 bases). The germline CDR1 and CDR2 sequences are MNHEY and SVGEGT. Trimming took 0 bases from V and 0 from J, leaving 15 bases between them. The CDR3 is made up of 18 amino acids. The CDR3 bases are TGTGCCAGCAGTTACTCGACCGGGAACACTTACTCCTACAATGAGCAGTTCTTC. Translating it yields CASSYSTGNTYSYNEQFF.

This clonotype occurred a few times. This chain links TRBV5-8 with TRBJ2-1, with 7 bases identical to TRBD2. Looked up from germline, CDR1 is SGHTS and CDR2 is YDEGEE. V gave up 0 bases and J gave up 6 bases; unmatched junction bases: 12. The CDR3 covers 17 residues. CDR3 DNA sequence: TGTGCCAGCAGCTTGGGGATTAGCGGGTCGAGCCTCAATGAGCAGTTCTTC. Amino acids: CASSLGISGSSLNEQFF. Full variable domain (missing parts from reference TRBV5-8 and TRBJ2-1): EAGVTQSPTHLIKTRGQQATLRCSPISGHTSVYWYQQALGLGLQFLLWYDEGEERNRGNFPPRFSGRQFPNYSSELNVNALELEDSALYLCASSLGISGSSLNEQFFGPGTRLTVL.

A few counts support this clonotype. This chain uses TRBV5-1 with TRBJ2-7; TRBD2 might be the D (6 bases). CDR1 and CDR2 from the germline V gene are SGHRS and YFSETQ. Trimming pared 7 bases from V and 6 bases from J, leaving 20 bases between. The CDR3 is made up of 14 amino acids. CDR3 nucleotide sequence: TGCGCCAGCGGGGACCCGGGAGATGCCTCCGAGCAGTACTTC. Amino acid sequence: CASGDPGDASEQYF.

This clonotype has more than one count but fewer than ten. J is TRBJ2-3 and V is TRBV20-1; 8 positions match TRBD2. This CDR3 region has 15 residues. The ends lost 0 bases at V and 2 bases at J; junction bases unmatched: 4. From germline, CDR1 is DFQATT and CDR2 SNEGSKA (reference sequence). CDR3 in amino acids: CSARDRGGYTDTQYF. The CDR3 DNA sequence: TGCAGTGCTAGAGATCGGGGGGGATACACAGATACGCAGTATTTT.

A few counts support this clonotype. The chain recombines TRBV25-1 with TRBJ2-1, with D unresolved. CDR1 and CDR2 (germline): MGHDK, SYGVNS. V was pared by 2 bases and J by 4 bases, with 9 bases between. The CDR3 has 14 amino acids. CDR3 sequence (DNA): TGTGCCAGCAGTGAAATTCGACAATACAATGAGCAGTTCTTC. Protein sequence: CASSEIRQYNEQFF. Full variable domain (remainder filled in from reference TRBV25-1 and TRBJ2-1): EADIYQTPRYLVIGTGKKITLECSQTMGHDKMYWYQQDPGMELHLIHYSYGVNSTEKGDLSSESTVSRIRTEHFPLTLESARPSHTSQYLCASSEIRQYNEQFFGPGTRLTVL.

This clonotype has just a few counts. The rearrangement uses TRBV24-1 and TRBJ2-1, with 8 bases lining up with TRBD1. Germline V gene data show CDR1 as KGHDR and CDR2 as SFDVKD. The CDR3 contains 13 residues. J was trimmed by 6 bases and V by 9 bases; bases with no gene match: 6. The DNA of the CDR3 is TGTGCCACCGCAGGGACAGGAGTCAATGAGCAGTTCTTC. This encodes CATAGTGVNEQFF.

This clonotype has just a few counts. The chain employs TRBV7-8 and TRBJ2-7, with 7 bases fitting TRBD2. The CDR3 runs to 13 residues. V lost 7 bases and J lost 2; bases outside the gene matches: 5. CDR1 SGHVS and CDR2 FQNEAQ come from the germline V gene. The CDR3 reads CASNPGGTYEQYF. The CDR3 nucleotides read TGTGCCAGCAACCCCGGGGGGACCTACGAGCAGTACTTC.